The subject of this entry is one T cell receptor (beta chain). Its cognate antigen is unknown. Random hexamers were used to reverse transcribe an amount of about 0.45 to 1 ug RNA. With immunoSEQ multiplex PCR, TCR beta CDR3 was amplified across 54 Vbeta and 13 Jbeta. Using its own MiXCR run on the immunoSEQ multiplex PCR reads, TCRdb lists one record per CDR3 protein. In the table there are 150,000 to 200,000 distinct CDR3 sequences, 90% to 97% of which are singletons. Negative isolation was applied to CD8+ and CD4+ T cells, and FACS enrichment was applied to TEMRA cells. The data were obtained in a study of CD8 T cells in Susac syndrome. Study results and limitations: A relatively small number of individuals underwent TCR sequencing and HLA analysis. None of the CD4+ T cell repertoires in Susac syndrome showed clonal expansion.

In germline, CDR1 is GTSNPN, CDR2 SVGIG (reference sequence). CDR3 length equals 13 residues. V was pared by 4 bases and J by 6 bases, with 7 bases of the junction left unmatched. This receptor was identified in a human donor with Susac syndrome. The chain is built from TRBV30 and TRBJ2-7, with 9 nucleotides matching TRBD1. Source material: CD4+ T cells from PBMCs. The CDR3 reads CAWIPGQGIEQYF. In DNA, the CDR3 is TGTGCCTGGATCCCGGGACAGGGAATCGAGCAGTACTTC.